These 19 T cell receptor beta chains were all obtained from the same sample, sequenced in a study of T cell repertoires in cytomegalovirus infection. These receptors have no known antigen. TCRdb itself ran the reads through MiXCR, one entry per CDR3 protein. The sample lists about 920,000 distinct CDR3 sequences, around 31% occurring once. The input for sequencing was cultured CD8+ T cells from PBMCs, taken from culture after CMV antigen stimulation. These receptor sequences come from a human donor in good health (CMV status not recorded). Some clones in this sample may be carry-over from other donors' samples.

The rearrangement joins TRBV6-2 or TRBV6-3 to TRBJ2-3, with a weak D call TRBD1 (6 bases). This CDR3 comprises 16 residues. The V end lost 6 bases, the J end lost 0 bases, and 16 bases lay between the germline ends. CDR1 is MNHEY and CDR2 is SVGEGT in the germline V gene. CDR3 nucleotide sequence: TGTGCCAGCAGAATCCCCGAGACAGGTAGCACAGATACGCAGTATTTT. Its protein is CASRIPETGSTDTQYF.

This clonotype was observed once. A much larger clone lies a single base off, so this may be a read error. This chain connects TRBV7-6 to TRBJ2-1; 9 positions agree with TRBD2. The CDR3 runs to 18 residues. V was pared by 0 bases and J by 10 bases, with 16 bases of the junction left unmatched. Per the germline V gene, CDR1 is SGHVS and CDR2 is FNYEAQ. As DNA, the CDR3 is TGTGCCAGCAGCTTAGCTGCCAGCGGGGGGCCCTTCCGGGGCGAGCAGTTCTTC. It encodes CASSLAASGGPFRGEQFF.

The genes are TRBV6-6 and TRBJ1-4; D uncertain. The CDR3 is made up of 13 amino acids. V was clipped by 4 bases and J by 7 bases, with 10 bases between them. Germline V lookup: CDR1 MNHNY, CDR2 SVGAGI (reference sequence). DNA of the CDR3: TGTGCCAGCAGTTTTTATTGGGGTGAAAAACTGTTTTTT. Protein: CASSFYWGEKLFF.

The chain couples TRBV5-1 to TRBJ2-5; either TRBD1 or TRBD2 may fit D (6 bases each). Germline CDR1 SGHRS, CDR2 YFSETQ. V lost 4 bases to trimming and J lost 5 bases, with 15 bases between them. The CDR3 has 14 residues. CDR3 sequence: CASSPTTGRETQYF. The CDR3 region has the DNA TGCGCCAGCAGCCCTACAACAGGGAGGGAGACCCAGTACTTC.

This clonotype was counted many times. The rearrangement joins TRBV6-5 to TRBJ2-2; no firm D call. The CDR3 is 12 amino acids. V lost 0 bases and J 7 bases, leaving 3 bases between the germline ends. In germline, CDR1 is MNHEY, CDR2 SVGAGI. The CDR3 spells CASSYSGGELFF. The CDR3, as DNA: TGTGCCAGCAGTTACTCTGGCGGGGAGCTGTTTTTT.

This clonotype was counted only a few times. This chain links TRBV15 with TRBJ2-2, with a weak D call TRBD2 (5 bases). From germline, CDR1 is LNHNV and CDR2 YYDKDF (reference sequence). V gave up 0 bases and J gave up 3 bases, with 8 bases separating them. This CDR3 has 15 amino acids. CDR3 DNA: TGTGCCACCAGCAGAGATGGACTTTACACCGGGGAGCTGTTTTTT. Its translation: CATSRDGLYTGELFF. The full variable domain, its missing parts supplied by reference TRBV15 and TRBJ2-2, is DAMVIQNPRYQVTQFGKPVTLSCSQTLNHNVMYWYQQKSSQAPKLLFHYYDKDFNNEADTPDNFQSRRPNTSFCFLDIRSPGLGDTAMYLCATSRDGLYTGELFFGEGSRLTVL.

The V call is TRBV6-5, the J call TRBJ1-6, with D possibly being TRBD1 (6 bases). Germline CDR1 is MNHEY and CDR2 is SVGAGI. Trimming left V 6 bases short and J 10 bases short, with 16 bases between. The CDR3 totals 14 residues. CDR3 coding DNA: TGTGCCAGCAGGTACAGGGAGGGGACGTCACCCCTCCACTTT. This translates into CASRYREGTSPLHF.

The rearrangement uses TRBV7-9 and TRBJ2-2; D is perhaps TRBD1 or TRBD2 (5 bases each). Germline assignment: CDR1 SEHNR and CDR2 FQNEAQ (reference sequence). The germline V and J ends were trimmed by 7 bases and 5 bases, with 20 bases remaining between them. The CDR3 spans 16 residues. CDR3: CASKFSGTVMTGELFF. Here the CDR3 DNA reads TGTGCCAGCAAATTCTCCGGGACCGTCATGACCGGGGAGCTGTTTTTT.

The CDR3 spells CASSFPGAGDNSPLHF. The CDR3 bases are TGTGCCAGCAGCTTCCCCGGTGCCGGGGATAATTCACCCCTCCACTTT. V gene TRBV5-4 combines with J gene TRBJ1-6, with D unclear. The germline V and J ends were trimmed by 2 bases and 5 bases, with 14 bases remaining between them. The CDR3 has 16 residues. The germline V gene encodes CDR1 SGHNT and CDR2 YYREEE (reference sequence).

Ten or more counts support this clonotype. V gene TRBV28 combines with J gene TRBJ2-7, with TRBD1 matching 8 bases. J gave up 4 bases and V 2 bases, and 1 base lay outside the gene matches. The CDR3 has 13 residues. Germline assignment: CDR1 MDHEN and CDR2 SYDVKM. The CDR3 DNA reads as TGTGCCAGCAGTTTAGACAGGGGTTACGAGCAGTACGTC. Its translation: CASSLDRGYEQYV.

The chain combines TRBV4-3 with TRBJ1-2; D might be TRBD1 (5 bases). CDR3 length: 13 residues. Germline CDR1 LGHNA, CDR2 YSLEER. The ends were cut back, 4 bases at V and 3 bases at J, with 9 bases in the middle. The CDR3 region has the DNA TGCGCCAGCAGCCCCCTGGGGGACTATGGCTACACCTTC. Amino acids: CASSPLGDYGYTF.

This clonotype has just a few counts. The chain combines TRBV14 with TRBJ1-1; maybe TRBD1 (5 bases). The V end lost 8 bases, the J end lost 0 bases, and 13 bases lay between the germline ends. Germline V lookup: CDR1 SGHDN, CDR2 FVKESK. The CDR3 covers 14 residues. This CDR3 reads CASFQGAMNTEAFF. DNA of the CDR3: TGTGCCAGCTTCCAAGGGGCTATGAACACTGAAGCTTTCTTT.

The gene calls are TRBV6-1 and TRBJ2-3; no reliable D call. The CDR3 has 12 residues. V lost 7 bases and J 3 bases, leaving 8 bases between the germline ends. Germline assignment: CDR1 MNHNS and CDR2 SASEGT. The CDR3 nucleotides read TGTGCCAGCAACTACCAAACAGATACGCAGTATTTT. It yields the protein CASNYQTDTQYF.

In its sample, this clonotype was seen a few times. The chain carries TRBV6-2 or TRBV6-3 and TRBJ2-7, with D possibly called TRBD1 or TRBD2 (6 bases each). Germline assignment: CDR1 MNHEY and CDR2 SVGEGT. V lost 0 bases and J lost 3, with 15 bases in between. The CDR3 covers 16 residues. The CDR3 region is CASSYSSQGGGYEQYV. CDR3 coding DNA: TGTGCCAGCAGTTACTCTTCACAGGGAGGCGGCTACGAGCAGTACGTC.

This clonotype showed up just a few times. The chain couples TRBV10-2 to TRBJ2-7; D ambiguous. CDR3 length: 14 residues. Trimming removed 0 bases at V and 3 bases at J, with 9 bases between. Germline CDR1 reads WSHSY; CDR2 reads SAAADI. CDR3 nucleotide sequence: TGCGCCAGCAGTGAGTCTGGCCCTTACTACGAGCAGTACTTC. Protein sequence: CASSESGPYYEQYF.

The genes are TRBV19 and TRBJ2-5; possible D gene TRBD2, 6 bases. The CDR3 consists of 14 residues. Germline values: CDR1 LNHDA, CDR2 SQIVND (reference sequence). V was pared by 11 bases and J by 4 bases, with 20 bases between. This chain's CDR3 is CAVSKRGGGETQYF. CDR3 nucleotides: TGTGCCGTTTCCAAGAGGGGAGGAGGAGAGACCCAGTACTTC.

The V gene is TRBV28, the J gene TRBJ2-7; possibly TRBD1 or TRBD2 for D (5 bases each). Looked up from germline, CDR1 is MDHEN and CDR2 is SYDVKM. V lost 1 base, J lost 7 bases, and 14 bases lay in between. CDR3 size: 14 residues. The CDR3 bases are TGTGCCAGCAGTTTATCGGGGACGGGTCTTGAGCAGTACTTC. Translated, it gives CASSLSGTGLEQYF.

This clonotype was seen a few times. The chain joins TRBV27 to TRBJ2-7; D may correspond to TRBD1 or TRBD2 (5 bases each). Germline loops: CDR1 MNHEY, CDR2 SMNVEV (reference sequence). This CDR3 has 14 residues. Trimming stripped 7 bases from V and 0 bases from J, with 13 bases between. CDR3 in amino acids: CASTPGQSSYEQYF. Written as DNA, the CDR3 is TGTGCCAGCACGCCGGGGCAGAGCTCCTACGAGCAGTACTTC.

DNA of the CDR3: TGTGCCAGTAGTATTCTCTTTAACGGGGAGCTGTTTTTT. It encodes CASSILFNGELFF. The J gene is TRBJ2-2, the V gene TRBV19; D not resolved. This CDR3 contains 13 residues. V gave up 3 bases and J gave up 7 bases, with 9 bases separating them. Germline values: CDR1 LNHDA, CDR2 SQIVND (reference sequence).